Below are 18 T cell receptor beta chains sequenced from a single sample in a study of a mutant IDH1 vaccine in newly diagnosed glioma. Time point specified: baseline, week 1 (first vaccination visit). Treatment defined: pre-vaccination baseline after standard-of-care therapy. This table comes from immunoSEQ multiplex PCR, and its TCRdb copy is limited to in-frame clones, with some not included. Here the sample spans 98,000 or so clones, around 90% being singletons. The source was PBMCs, collected from a glioma patient treated with radiotherapy, temozolomide or both. The receptor set was obtained from a woman between 45 and 65 years old with glioma.

V and J are TRBV9 and TRBJ2-5; 10 bases are shared with TRBD2. CDR3 length: 16 amino acids. The germline CDR1 and CDR2 sequences are SGDLS and YYNGEE. The ends lost 0 bases at V and 2 bases at J; junction bases unmatched: 4. This CDR3 is CASSVAASGRQETQYF. In DNA form, the CDR3 reads TGTGCCAGCAGCGTAGCGGCTAGCGGGAGACAAGAGACCCAGTACTTC.

This clone was seen a few times. The chain combines TRBV5-1 with TRBJ2-2; D is unresolved. V was trimmed by 0 bases and J by 1 base, leaving 10 bases between them. This CDR3 comprises 16 residues. CDR1 SGHRS and CDR2 YFSETQ come from the germline V gene. CDR3 loop: CASSLGARENTGELFF. CDR3 bases: TGCGCCAGCAGCTTGGGGGCACGAGAGAACACCGGGGAGCTGTTTTTT.

V gene TRBV30 combines with J gene TRBJ1-1; possible D gene TRBD1, 5 bases. There are 11 residues in the CDR3. Trimming stripped 7 bases from V and 5 bases from J, with 11 bases between. Germline V gene lookup returns CDR1 GTSNPN and CDR2 SVGIG (reference sequence). The CDR3 here is CASIRGTEAFF. In DNA, the CDR3 is TGTGCCTCGATTCGGGGGACTGAAGCTTTCTTT.

This sequence joins TRBV2 and TRBJ2-7, with D possibly matching TRBD2 (5 bases). Germline values: CDR1 SNHLY, CDR2 FYNNEI. V lost 6 bases to trimming and J lost 2 bases, with 17 bases between them. The CDR3 runs 15 residues. CDR3 bases: TGTGCCAGCAGGGGTCTGGGGAGACTTGCCTACGAGCAGTACTTC. Its protein product is CASRGLGRLAYEQYF.

This clone was counted once. The V and J genes are TRBV9 and TRBJ1-4; 8 bases are a match to TRBD1. The CDR3 has 15 amino acids. Germline V gene data show CDR1 as SGDLS and CDR2 as YYNGEE. V trimming: 3 bases; J trimming: 8 bases; junction bases outside the gene matches: 9. Here the CDR3 DNA reads TGTGCCAGCAGCGAAGGACAGGGCCTGGGCGAAAAACTGTTTTTT. It specifies CASSEGQGLGEKLFF.

Here the CDR3 reads CASSLRATGTGGRAFF. In DNA, the CDR3 is TGTGCCAGCAGCTTAAGGGCTACCGGGACAGGCGGGCGGGCTTTCTTT. The chain has TRBV7-9 and TRBJ1-1, with 8 bases fitting TRBD1. The V segment lost 2 bases and the J segment 11 bases; nucleotides outside the gene matches: 16. This CDR3 contains 16 residues. Germline V gives CDR1 SEHNR, CDR2 FQNEAQ (reference sequence).

This chain connects TRBV5-6 to TRBJ2-5; 9 bases fit TRBD1. The CDR3 is 16 amino acids. Germline V gene lookup returns CDR1 SGHDT and CDR2 YYEEEE. J gave up 5 bases and V 0 bases, and 8 bases lay outside the gene matches. The CDR3, as DNA: TGTGCCAGCAGCTTGGCCTTACAGGGGGCGGTCGAGACCCAGTACTTC. Translation gives CASSLALQGAVETQYF.

The chain recombines TRBV29-1 with TRBJ2-7; 10 positions match TRBD2. This CDR3 spans 15 amino acids. V was pared by 1 base and J by 4 bases, with 7 bases of the junction left unmatched. The V gene's germline CDR1 is SQVTM and CDR2 ANQGSEA. This chain's CDR3 is CSVEVPSGSEYEQYF. CDR3 DNA sequence: TGCAGCGTTGAAGTCCCTAGCGGGAGCGAGTACGAGCAGTACTTC.

V gene TRBV2 combines with J gene TRBJ2-4; 9 bases map to TRBD2. Germline CDR1 is SNHLY and CDR2 is FYNNEI. V lost 7 bases to trimming and J lost 3 bases; unmatched junction nucleotides: 7. The CDR3 loop spans 15 amino acids. The CDR3 here is CASKGLARIKNIQYF. CDR3 bases: TGTGCCAGCAAGGGACTAGCTCGAATCAAAAACATTCAGTACTTC.

The chain recombines TRBV23-1 with TRBJ1-3, with no clear D. TRBV23-1 is an ORF; its function is uncertain. This CDR3 has 13 amino acids. V was trimmed by 10 bases and J by 1 base, leaving 11 bases between them. The CDR3 loop is CAIHELSGNTIYF. The DNA for the CDR3 is TGCGCCATTCACGAATTATCTGGAAACACCATATATTTT.

The CDR3 sequence is CASSSPLLTSGSSYNEQFF. DNA of the CDR3: TGTGCCAGCAGTTCTCCCCTACTGACTAGCGGGAGCTCCTACAATGAGCAGTTCTTC. V and J are TRBV28 and TRBJ2-1; 12 bases line up with TRBD2. This CDR3 comprises 19 residues. V lost 4 bases, J lost 0 bases, and 10 bases stayed unmatched. The germline gives CDR1 MDHEN, CDR2 SYDVKM.

The rearrangement joins TRBV6-1 to TRBJ2-1, with TRBD2 as a possible D gene (6 bases). This CDR3 is 21 amino acids long. V was pared by 2 bases and J by 4 bases, with 30 bases between. Germline values: CDR1 MNHNS, CDR2 SASEGT. The CDR3 is CASSESPLWVPRVAEYNEQFF. The DNA of the CDR3 is TGTGCCAGCAGTGAAAGCCCCTTATGGGTCCCCAGAGTAGCGGAATACAATGAGCAGTTCTTC.

This sequence joins TRBV7-2 and TRBJ1-5; unclear D gene. The V gene lost 3 bases and the J gene lost 0 bases, with 0 bases spanning the gap. The CDR3 is made up of 12 amino acids. Germline V gene lookup returns CDR1 SGHTA and CDR2 FQGNSA. CDR3 amino acids: CASSFSNQPQHF. CDR3 bases: TGTGCCAGCAGCTTTAGCAATCAGCCCCAGCATTTT.

CDR3 sequence (DNA): TGTGCCAGTATCCCCGGGGAGCTGTTTTTT. It specifies CASIPGELFF. The chain couples TRBV19 to TRBJ2-2, with no clear D. The CDR3 loop spans 10 amino acids. Per the germline V gene, CDR1 is LNHDA and CDR2 is SQIVND (reference sequence). The ends were cut back, 7 bases at V and 6 bases at J, with 3 bases in the middle.

The chain joins TRBV6-4 to TRBJ2-1, with 7 bases matching TRBD1. Looked up from germline, CDR1 is MRHNA and CDR2 is SNTAGT. With V trimmed by 4 bases and J by 1 base, 4 bases remained unmatched. The CDR3 runs to 15 residues. The CDR3 DNA follows: TGTGCCAGCAGTGCCGACAGGGCATCCTACAATGAGCAGTTCTTC. This codes for CASSADRASYNEQFF.

The chain employs TRBV10-2 and TRBJ2-2, with a tentative D call TRBD2 (6 bases). Germline assignment: CDR1 WSHSY and CDR2 SAAADI. CDR3 size: 16 residues. V was clipped by 7 bases and J by 0 bases, with 15 bases between them. Written as DNA, the CDR3 is TGCGCCAGCATAACCGGGAGTACAACGAACACCGGGGAGCTGTTTTTT. This gives the protein CASITGSTTNTGELFF.

The CDR3 bases are TGTGCCGCCGAGAGGTATAGGGCCAGCACAGATACGCAGTATTTT. Translated: CAAERYRASTDTQYF. The V gene is TRBV27, the J gene TRBJ2-3, with D hard to call. Trimming took off 11 bases at V and 0 bases at J, with 18 bases between the two ends. The germline CDR1 and CDR2 sequences are MNHEY and SMNVEV (reference sequence). The CDR3 is 15 amino acids.

The chain links TRBV5-1 to TRBJ2-2; D is undetermined. CDR1 SGHRS and CDR2 YFSETQ come from the germline V gene. This CDR3 contains 15 residues. The germline V and J ends were trimmed by 1 base and 5 bases, with 12 bases remaining between them. The CDR3, as DNA: TGCGCCAGCAGCTTGATGGATACCCCGACCGGGGAGCTGTTTTTT. It is translated as CASSLMDTPTGELFF.